This T cell receptor beta chain is from a study of graft-versus-host responses after intestinal transplantation. With regard to this clone: The antigen is not known.

Repertoires were generated with immunoSEQ multiplex PCR, while TCRdb's copy carries only in-frame clones and drops some. The table lists about 86,000 clones, around 90% of them singletons. The source material was unstimulated CD4+ T cells sorted from spleen or lymph node cells, sampled before transplant. The origin of this receptor is a human donor who was the organ donor for an intestinal transplant.

CDR3 in amino acids: CASSNKITNEKLFF. The CDR3, as DNA: TGTGCCAGCAGCAACAAGATAACAAATGAAAAACTGTTTTTT. The chain joins TRBV5-6 to TRBJ1-4; D uncertain. V was shortened by 4 bases and J by 5 bases, with 12 bases between the two germline ends. Germline-derived CDR1 and CDR2 are SGHDT and YYEEEE. This CDR3 is built from 14 residues.